Reported below is one T cell receptor (beta chain). This entry comes from a study of blood T cell repertoires in COVID-19. Germline V CDR1 and CDR2: SNHLY, FYNNEI. This CDR3 comprises 14 residues. The V segment lost 7 bases and the J segment 7 bases; nucleotides outside the gene matches: 10. Participant reports of clinical history set cohort assignment. Libraries were prepared by immunoSEQ multiplex PCR; TCRdb keeps only in-frame clonotypes and omits some of them. There are 250,000 to 300,000 clones in the sample; approximately 91% occur only once, and about 2.3% lies in the top ten. The receptor was isolated from a middle-aged woman with acute COVID-19. The rearrangement uses TRBV2 and TRBJ2-1, with 7 bases identical to TRBD2. The specimen was PBMCs or T cells enriched from blood (not recorded which). CDR3 protein: CASMWTSTLNEQFF. CDR3 nucleotide sequence: TGTGCCAGCATGTGGACTAGTACGTTGAATGAGCAGTTCTTC.